The clone carrying this T cell receptor beta chain was seen a few times. What it binds is unknown. Read sequence stops 3 residues before the CDR3 end, and the germline J gene provides the missing end. This sample was taken from a study of T cell clonality in common variable immunodeficiency. Method: immunoSEQ multiplex PCR; TCRdb's copy keeps in-frame clones and lacks some. The record shows more than 35,000 clones for this sample, with no singletons present. Trimming removed 4 bases from V and 6 bases from J; junction bases left unmatched: 8. Germline V lookup: CDR1 DFQATT, CDR2 SNEGSKA (reference sequence). CDR3 length: 15 residues. Study-level points and caveats: In common variable immunodeficiency, TCR beta chains reportedly carried fewer deletions and N-nucleotide insertions.

For at least one year, all CVID subjects received replacement immunoglobulin. The sample was peripheral blood mononuclear cells. The chain employs TRBV20-1 and TRBJ2-3; 12 bases match TRBD1. This receptor was identified in a human donor with common variable immunodeficiency. CDR3 DNA, as far as it was read: TGCAGTGCTACCTCCGGGACAGGGGGCTCTGATACG. Protein product: CSATSGTGGSDT. In full, the CDR3 reads CSATSGTGGSDTQYF.